The sequence of this T cell receptor beta chain was determined in a study of blood T cell repertoires in COVID-19. Study members were between about 18 and 90 years old and lived in 20 to 25 US regions. The data were produced by immunoSEQ multiplex PCR, yet TCRdb's version contains in-frame clones alone and is incomplete. The sample lists over 400,000 clones; 80% to 90% were seen once. Germline loops: CDR1 SEHNR, CDR2 FQNEAQ (reference sequence). This CDR3 contains 15 residues. Losses at the gene ends were 5 bases for V and 8 bases for J; bases not matched to a gene: 10. This sequence originates from a woman aged 55-75 years who had recovered from COVID-19. The chain employs TRBV7-9 and TRBJ2-3; 10 bases agree with TRBD2. The sample consisted of PBMCs or T cells enriched from blood (not recorded which). Written as DNA, the CDR3 is TGTGCCAGCAGCGCGACTAGCGGGCCCCCAGGTACGCAGTATTTT. Translated, it gives CASSATSGPPGTQYF. The whole variable domain, remainder taken from reference TRBV7-9 and TRBJ2-3, is DTGVSQNPRHKITKRGQNVTFRCDPISEHNRLYWYRQTLGQGPEFLTYFQNEAQLEKSRLLSDRFSAERPKGSFSTLEIQRTEQGDSAMYLCASSATSGPPGTQYFGPGTRLTVL.